The source of this TCR beta chain is a study of blood T cell repertoires in COVID-19. Study as a whole: Acute and convalescent COVID-19 samples came from the United States, Italy and Spain. T cells, B-cell-depleted T cells, or PBMCs supplied cDNA or gDNA.

The ends were cut back, 1 base at V and 2 bases at J, with 9 bases in the middle. In germline, CDR1 is LNHDA, CDR2 SQIVND (reference sequence). CDR3 length: 15 residues. Sequencing was performed with immunoSEQ multiplex PCR; in TCRdb, only in-frame clones are kept and a portion is missing. The sample consists of about 300,000 clones, approximately 88% of them appearing once. The clonotype was recovered from a woman aged 30 to 39 who had recovered from COVID-19. This rearrangement joins TRBV19 to TRBJ2-1; D unresolved. The material sequenced was peripheral blood. The CDR3 is CASSIAADTYNEQFF. The CDR3, as DNA: TGTGCCAGTAGTATAGCTGCAGATACCTACAATGAGCAGTTCTTC.